The clone carrying this T cell receptor (beta chain) was recorded at least ten times. Its antigen is still unknown. A read error may produce the germline difference seen at one junction end. The unsorted libraries were prepared from 2 million PBMCs (stored at -80 C). This sample was included in a study of neurological immune-mediated disorders. The cDNA was generated through 5'RACE incorporating 10-nucleotide random UMIs. TCRdb re-derived calls from the 5' RACE reads in MiXCR, one entry per CDR3 protein. Of tens of thousands of distinct CDR3 sequences detected, 13% to 15% appear once; the ten largest clones hold more than 6%. Germline CDR1 and CDR2: DFQATT and SNEGSKA (reference sequence). The CDR3 totals 13 residues. Study observations and caveats: None of the CDR3 amino acid sequences found in expanded clones was shared across subjects. This suggests that the TCR-beta repertoires were private in all groups. The highest TCR clonal expansion occurred in HTLV-1-associated myelopathy; multiple sclerosis fell below healthy controls.

The origin of this receptor is a woman aged 45-60 years in good health. The chain has TRBV20-1 and TRBJ2-7; tentatively, D is TRBD1 or TRBD2 (5 bases each). Sequencing was carried out using PBMCs. For the CDR3, the DNA is TGCAGTGCAAGAGGGGCTAGTACCTACGAGCAGTACTTC. Its translation is CSARGASTYEQYF.